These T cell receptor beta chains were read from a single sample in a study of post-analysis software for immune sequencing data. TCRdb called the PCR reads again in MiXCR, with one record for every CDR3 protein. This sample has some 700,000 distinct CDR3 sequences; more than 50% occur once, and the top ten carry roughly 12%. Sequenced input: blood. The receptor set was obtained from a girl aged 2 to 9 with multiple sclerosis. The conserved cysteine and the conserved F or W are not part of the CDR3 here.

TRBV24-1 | ATSALKGPRTEGNIQY
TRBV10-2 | ASSESTGGGTEAF
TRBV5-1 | ASSFGGLNGYT
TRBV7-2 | ASSLDYSQETQY
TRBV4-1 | ASSQDWAEISTDTQY
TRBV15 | ATSRDRRSSYEQY
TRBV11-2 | ACGTGPGNIQY
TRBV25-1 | ASSGVGYTEAF
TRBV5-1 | ASSLGGRSVSTDTQY
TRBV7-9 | ASSLTSGGSPSTDTQY
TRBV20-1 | SARPDRGPEKLF
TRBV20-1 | SADIPTGVNEQF
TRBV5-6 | ASSREGSNYGYT
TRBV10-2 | ASSEIQGAVNTEAF
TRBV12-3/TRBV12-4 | ASSLGVSAF
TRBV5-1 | ASSLWTQGRGGYT
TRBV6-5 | ASSYSRPIAGEGTGELF
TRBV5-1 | ACRDRDDTQY
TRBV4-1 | ASSQWYPSTGDTQY
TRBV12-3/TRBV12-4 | ASSLRRGDLGETQY
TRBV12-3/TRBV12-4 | ASSRPTSGAYEQY
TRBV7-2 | ASSLVLAETQY